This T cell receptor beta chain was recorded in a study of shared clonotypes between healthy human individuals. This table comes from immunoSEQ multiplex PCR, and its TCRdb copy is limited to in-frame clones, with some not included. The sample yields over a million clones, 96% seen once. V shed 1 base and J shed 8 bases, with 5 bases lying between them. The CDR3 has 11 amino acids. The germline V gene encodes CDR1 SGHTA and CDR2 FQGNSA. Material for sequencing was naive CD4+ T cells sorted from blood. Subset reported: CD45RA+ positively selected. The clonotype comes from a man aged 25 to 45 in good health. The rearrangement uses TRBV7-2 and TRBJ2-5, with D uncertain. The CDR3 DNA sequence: TGTGCCAGCAGCTTAGTTACTACCCAGTACTTC. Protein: CASSLVTTQYF.